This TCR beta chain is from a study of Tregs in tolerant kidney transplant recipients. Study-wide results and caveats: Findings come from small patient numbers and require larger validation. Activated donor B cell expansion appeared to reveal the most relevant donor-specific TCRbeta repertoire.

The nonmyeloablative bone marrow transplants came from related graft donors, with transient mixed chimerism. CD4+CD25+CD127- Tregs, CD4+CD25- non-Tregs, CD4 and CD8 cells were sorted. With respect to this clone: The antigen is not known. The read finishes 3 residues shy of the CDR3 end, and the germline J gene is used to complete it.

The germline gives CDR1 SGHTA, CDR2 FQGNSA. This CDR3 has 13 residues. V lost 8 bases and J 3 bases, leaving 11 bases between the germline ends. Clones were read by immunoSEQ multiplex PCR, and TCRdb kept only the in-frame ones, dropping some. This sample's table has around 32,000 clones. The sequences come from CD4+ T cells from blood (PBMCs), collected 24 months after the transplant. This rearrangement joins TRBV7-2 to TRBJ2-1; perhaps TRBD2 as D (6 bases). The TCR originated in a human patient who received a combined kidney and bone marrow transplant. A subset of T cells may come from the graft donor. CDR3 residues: CASAAGIYNEQFF. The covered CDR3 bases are TGTGCCAGCGCGGCGGGGATCTACAATGAG.